A selection of T cell receptor beta chains follows, all from one sample in a study of cytomegalovirus exposure and HLA in healthy donors. Only in-frame clones appear in the TCRdb table, and some are missing; sequencing was by immunoSEQ multiplex PCR. The table lists 60,000 or so clones, roughly 80% of them singletons. Material: PBMCs. The receptors come from a woman between 35 and 50 years old in good health and CMV-seropositive. CDR3s include the opening cysteine and the closing phenylalanine or tryptophan. D genes are given only for firm matches. Some rows mark clone size as missing; the rest say once, few, many or name a class of expanded clone.

D	size	V	J	CDR3	DNA
NA	few	TRBV11-2	TRBJ1-2	CASSSLQKGLYGYTF	TGTGCCAGCAGCTCACTTCAGAAGGGGCTCTATGGCTACACCTTC
NA	once	TRBV7-3	TRBJ2-5	CASSLDGGPLPETQYF	TGTGCCAGCAGCTTAGATGGGGGCCCACTACCAGAGACCCAGTACTTC
NA	NA	TRBV5-1	TRBJ2-7	CASSLVATGSSYEQYF	TGCGCCAGCAGCTTGGTCGCAACAGGTTCCTCCTACGAGCAGTACTTC
TRBD1	NA	TRBV14	TRBJ1-2	CASSQGTGGNYGYTF	TGTGCCAGCAGCCAGGGGACAGGGGGCAACTATGGCTACACCTTC
TRBD1	NA	TRBV7-9	TRBJ2-2	CSSGGQGRNSNTGELFF	TGTTCCAGCGGGGGACAGGGGCGAAACTCGAACACCGGGGAGCTGTTTTTT
NA	NA	TRBV12-2	TRBJ2-7	CASRLGEGSYDEQYF	TGTGCAAGTCGCTTAGGGGAGGGTAGTTACGACGAGCAGTACTTC
NA	few	TRBV18	TRBJ1-5	CASTTGGNQPQHF	TGTGCCAGCACGACAGGAGGCAATCAGCCCCAGCATTTT
NA	NA	TRBV2	TRBJ2-5	CASRQRETQYF	TGTGCCAGCAGACAACGAGAGACCCAGTACTTC
TRBD1	NA	TRBV10-3	TRBJ2-7	CAISAGQGSGEQYF	TGTGCCATCAGTGCTGGACAGGGCAGTGGCGAGCAGTACTTC
NA	NA	TRBV27	TRBJ2-7	CASSLRRGEQYF	TGTGCCAGCAGTTTGAGGCGGGGCGAGCAGTACTTC
NA	NA	TRBV18	TRBJ2-3	CASSLITVPSTDTQYF	TGTGCCAGCTCACTTATTACGGTCCCTAGCACAGATACGCAGTATTTT
NA	NA	TRBV5-1	TRBJ2-7	CASSLDSEYEQYF	TGCGCCAGCAGCCTAGACAGTGAGTACGAGCAGTACTTC
NA	many	TRBV5-8	TRBJ1-1	CASSGGLGQGSWVF	TGTGCCAGCAGCGGGGGCCTGGGGCAGGGAAGCTGGGTCTTT
TRBD2	NA	TRBV12-5	TRBJ2-7	CASVPGGAFPYEQYF	TGTGCTAGTGTCCCGGGGGGGGCCTTCCCCTACGAGCAGTACTTC
NA	NA	TRBV5-6	TRBJ1-1	CASSRDTSGATNTEAFF	TGTGCCAGCAGCCGGGACACATCAGGGGCAACGAACACTGAAGCTTTCTTT
NA	NA	TRBV19	TRBJ1-1	CASSPRGQNTEAFF	TGTGCCAGTAGCCCCAGGGGACAGAACACTGAAGCTTTCTTT
NA	NA	TRBV11-2	TRBJ2-3	CASSLGSGGSTDTQYF	TGTGCCAGCAGCTTAGGTTCCGGGGGATCCACAGATACGCAGTATTTT
TRBD1	NA	TRBV6-6	TRBJ1-2	CASTADRGRDWNGYTF	TGTGCCAGCACCGCGGACAGGGGGCGCGATTGGAATGGCTACACCTTC
TRBD1	few	TRBV7-3	TRBJ1-4	CASSLGAPGTGYEKLFF	TGTGCCAGCAGCTTAGGGGCTCCGGGGACAGGGTATGAAAAACTGTTTTTT
NA	once	TRBV27	TRBJ1-2	CASSERHFVEDYGYTF	TGTGCCAGCAGCGAGAGACACTTTGTGGAGGACTATGGCTACACCTTC
TRBD1	NA	TRBV7-2	TRBJ2-7	CASSPRTGRWSYEQYF	TGTGCCAGCAGCCCCAGGACAGGCCGTTGGTCCTACGAGCAGTACTTC
NA	NA	TRBV29-1	TRBJ1-4	CSAEPPGREKLFF	TGCAGCGCCGAGCCGCCAGGGAGGGAAAAACTGTTTTTT
NA	NA	TRBV7-6	TRBJ1-1	CASSLGAGEAFF	TGTGCCAGCAGCTTAGGGGCGGGTGAAGCTTTCTTT
NA	few	TRBV15	TRBJ2-1	CATSRGTPGTDGHEQFF	TGTGCCACCAGCAGAGGAACCCCCGGGACTGACGGCCATGAGCAGTTCTTC
TRBD2	NA	TRBV9	TRBJ2-1	CASSAQGLAIGEQFF	TGTGCCAGCAGCGCCCAGGGACTAGCAATCGGGGAGCAGTTCTTC
NA	once	TRBV10-3	TRBJ1-1	CASHRDGAEAFF	TGTGCCAGCCACAGGGATGGCGCTGAAGCTTTCTTT
NA	NA	TRBV13	TRBJ2-2	CASSSRGGMGDTGELFF	TGTGCCAGCAGCTCTCGCGGAGGGATGGGGGACACCGGGGAGCTGTTTTTT
NA	NA	TRBV5-1	TRBJ2-1	CASSLAAGFDLGNEQFF	TGCGCCAGCAGCTTGGCAGCGGGTTTTGACCTAGGGAATGAGCAGTTCTTC
TRBD1	NA	TRBV27	TRBJ2-2	CASSLTLDRGTTRTGELFF	TGTGCCAGCAGTTTAACTCTGGACAGGGGAACTACGCGGACCGGGGAGCTGTTTTTT
NA	once	TRBV2	TRBJ1-5	CASSVWGGINQPQHF	TGTGCCAGCAGTGTTTGGGGGGGGATCAATCAGCCCCAGCATTTT
NA	NA	TRBV21-1	TRBJ1-5	CASSSVQGLRNQPQHF	TGTGCCAGCAGCAGCGTACAGGGGCTGAGAAATCAGCCCCAGCATTTT
NA	once	TRBV4-1	TRBJ1-1	CASSQPPNTEAFF	TGCGCCAGCAGCCAACCCCCAAACACTGAAGCTTTCTTT
NA	NA	TRBV29-1	TRBJ2-5	CSVGAARTQYF	TGCAGCGTTGGGGCCGCCAGGACCCAGTACTTC
TRBD1	NA	TRBV6-5	TRBJ1-2	CASSSSGTANYGYTF	TGTGCCAGCAGTTCCTCCGGGACAGCTAACTATGGCTACACCTTC
NA	NA	TRBV5-4	TRBJ2-1	CASSLDRRAYNEQFF	TGTGCCAGCAGCCTGGACAGGAGGGCCTACAATGAGCAGTTCTTC